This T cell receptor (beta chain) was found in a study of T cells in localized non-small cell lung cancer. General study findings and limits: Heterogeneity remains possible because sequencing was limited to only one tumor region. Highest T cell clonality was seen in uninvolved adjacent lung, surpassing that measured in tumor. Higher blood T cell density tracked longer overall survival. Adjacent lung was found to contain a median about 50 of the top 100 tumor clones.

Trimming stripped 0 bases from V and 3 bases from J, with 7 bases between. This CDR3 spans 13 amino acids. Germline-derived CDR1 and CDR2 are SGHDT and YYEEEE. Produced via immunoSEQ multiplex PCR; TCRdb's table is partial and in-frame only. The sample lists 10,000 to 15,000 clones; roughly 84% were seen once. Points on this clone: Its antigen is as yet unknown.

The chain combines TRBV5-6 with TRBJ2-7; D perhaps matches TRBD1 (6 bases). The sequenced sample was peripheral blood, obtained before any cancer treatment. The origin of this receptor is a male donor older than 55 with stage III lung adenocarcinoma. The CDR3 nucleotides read TGTGCCAGCAGCTTGGGACAGGTCTACGAGCAGTACTTC. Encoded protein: CASSLGQVYEQYF.